One sample yielded the 8 T cell receptor beta chains listed below, sequenced in a study of a mutant IDH1 vaccine in newly diagnosed glioma. Time point of the sample: week 35, safety follow-up. Every vaccination contained 300 ug of the mutant IDH1 20-mer peptide and was paired with topical imiquimod. The antigens these receptors bind are not known. Sequencing was performed with immunoSEQ multiplex PCR; in TCRdb, only in-frame clones are kept and a portion is missing. This sample has under 40,000 clones, with about four fifths found just once. The specimen was PBMCs, collected from a glioma patient whose treatment included an IDH1 peptide vaccine. The receptors come from a man aged 25-45 years with glioma.

The chain couples TRBV5-1 to TRBJ1-5, with unresolved D. Trimming cost V 0 bases and J 3 bases, with 13 bases left between them. CDR1 is SGHRS, CDR2 YFSETQ, per germline. The CDR3 has 16 residues. The CDR3 spells CASSLDGLAFNQPQHF. CDR3 in DNA: TGCGCCAGCAGCTTGGATGGGCTCGCCTTCAATCAGCCCCAGCATTTT. The full variable domain, in which reference TRBV5-1 and TRBJ1-5 provide the parts outside the CDR3, is KAGVTQTPRYLIKTRGQQVTLSCSPISGHRSVSWYQQTPGQGLQFLFEYFSETQRNKGNFPGRFSGRQFSNSRSEMNVSTLELGDSALYLCASSLDGLAFNQPQHFGDGTRLSIL.

The rearrangement joins TRBV27 to TRBJ2-1, with 12 bases fitting TRBD2. This CDR3 is 17 amino acids long. V shed 5 bases, J shed 1 base, and the junction held 6 bases outside the gene matches. CDR1 MNHEY and CDR2 SMNVEV come from the germline V gene (reference sequence). This CDR3 reads CASSRLAGGPSYNEQFF. In nucleotides, the CDR3 is TGTGCCAGCAGTAGGCTAGCGGGAGGGCCGTCCTACAATGAGCAGTTCTTC.

This clone was seen more than once but under ten times. The J gene is TRBJ1-1, the V gene TRBV9; D ambiguous. The V and J ends lost 0 bases and 3 bases respectively, with 9 bases between them. The germline CDR1 and CDR2 sequences are SGDLS and YYNGEE. This CDR3 has 14 residues. The CDR3 sequence: CASSVDGLHTEAFF. For the CDR3, the DNA is TGTGCCAGCAGCGTAGACGGACTCCACACTGAAGCTTTCTTT. The whole variable domain, remainder taken from reference TRBV9 and TRBJ1-1, is DSGVTQTPKHLITATGQRVTLRCSPRSGDLSVYWYQQSLDQGLQFLIQYYNGEERAKGNILERFSAQQFPDLHSELNLSSLELGDSALYFCASSVDGLHTEAFFGQGTRLTVV.

The chain carries TRBV29-1 and TRBJ2-2; 14 nucleotides match TRBD2. This CDR3 comprises 15 residues. Per germline, CDR1 SQVTM and CDR2 ANQGSEA. V lost 6 bases and J lost 5; bases outside the gene matches: 5. The CDR3 DNA sequence: TGCAGCGTCGTGGGACTAGCGGGAGTTACCGGGGAGCTGTTTTTT. Translated, it gives CSVVGLAGVTGELFF.

The V call is TRBV5-1, the J call TRBJ2-3; D is unclear. Looked up from germline, CDR1 is SGHRS and CDR2 is YFSETQ. The CDR3 consists of 14 residues. The V and J ends lost 0 bases and 8 bases respectively, with 13 bases between them. CDR3 coding DNA: TGCGCCAGCAGCTTGGATCCGGACCCCGTTACGCAGTATTTT. As protein: CASSLDPDPVTQYF.

In its sample, this clone was seen a few times. The gene calls are TRBV2 and TRBJ1-5; D uncertain. Germline CDR1 is SNHLY and CDR2 is FYNNEI. Trimming pared 8 bases from V and 5 bases from J, leaving 19 bases between. The CDR3 runs to 15 residues. The CDR3 reads CASHYPGSAHQPQHF. Here the CDR3 DNA reads TGTGCCAGCCATTATCCGGGATCGGCCCATCAGCCCCAGCATTTT.

The chain employs TRBV29-1 and TRBJ2-7; 7 bases fit TRBD1. The CDR3 extends over 14 amino acids. CDR1 and CDR2 (germline): SQVTM, ANQGSEA. J was trimmed by 2 bases and V by 4 bases; bases with no gene match: 8. The CDR3 sequence is CSVAGRQGPYEQYF. The CDR3 region has the DNA TGCAGCGTTGCGGGGAGACAGGGCCCCTACGAGCAGTACTTC.

The chain links TRBV14 to TRBJ2-5, with D possibly matching TRBD2 (5 bases). The V gene lost 4 bases and the J gene lost 1 base, with 13 bases spanning the gap. There are 15 residues in the CDR3. Germline assignment: CDR1 SGHDN and CDR2 FVKESK. DNA of the CDR3: TGTGCCAGCAGCCGAGGGAGTAGTCTCCAAGAGACCCAGTACTTC. This sequence encodes CASSRGSSLQETQYF.